These 7 T cell receptor beta chains came from one sample sequenced in a study of metastatic and nonmetastatic thyroid tumors. TCRdb reassembled clones from the PCR reads with MiXCR. The repertoire includes roughly 17,000 clones, under 30% of them detected once, and approximately 26% sits in the top ten. Treatment of any kind had been given to no patient before thyroid surgery. Material: tumor tissue. These receptors all come from a male donor with papillary thyroid cancer or a benign thyroid nodule (not recorded which). Some clones in this sample may be carry-over from other donors' samples.

The rearrangement uses TRBV5-4 and TRBJ2-7; D is unclear. CDR1 is SGHNT and CDR2 is YYREEE in the germline V gene (reference sequence). Trimming left V 0 bases short and J 2 bases short, with 6 bases between. This CDR3 contains 13 residues. The CDR3 loop reads CASSLEWTYEQYF. In nucleotides, the CDR3 is TGTGCCAGCAGCTTGGAATGGACCTACGAGCAGTACTTC.

The chain uses TRBV30 and TRBJ1-2; no clear D gene. Germline V gives CDR1 GTSNPN, CDR2 SVGIG (reference sequence). CDR3 size: 11 residues. V was pared by 1 base and J by 5 bases, with 5 bases between. The CDR3 sequence: CAWSERYGYTF. The CDR3 DNA sequence: TGTGCCTGGAGTGAAAGGTATGGCTACACCTTC.

In the case of this clone: One end of the junction does not line up with germline, which may come from a read error. The chain has TRBV6-4 and TRBJ2-5; 7 nucleotides align to TRBD2. This CDR3 has 11 residues. The germline gives CDR1 MRHNA, CDR2 SNTAGT. The CDR3 sequence: CPSSGAGTQYF. The CDR3 nucleotides are TGTCCCAGCAGCGGGGCGGGGACCCAGTACTTC.

This clone has only a few counts. The genes are TRBV19 and TRBJ1-6; D is uncertain. With 1 base removed from V and 7 bases from J, the gap between germline ends came to 11 bases. CDR3 length: 15 amino acids. Germline values: CDR1 LNHDA, CDR2 SQIVND (reference sequence). CDR3: CASSIAYTMNSPLHF. In nucleotides, the CDR3 is TGTGCCAGTAGTATAGCCTATACGATGAATTCACCCCTCCACTTT.

Judged by abundance, this clone is medium-sized (0.01 to 0.1%). The chain uses TRBV24-1 and TRBJ2-7; 7 nucleotides match TRBD1. V lost 3 bases, J lost 0 bases, and 7 bases stayed unmatched. Germline loops: CDR1 KGHDR, CDR2 SFDVKD. The CDR3 consists of 16 residues. Here the CDR3 reads CATSDRDRESSYEQYF. Written as DNA, the CDR3 is TGTGCCACCAGTGATCGGGACAGAGAAAGCTCCTACGAGCAGTACTTC.

The chain carries TRBV30 and TRBJ2-7; TRBD2 is a possible D gene (6 bases). The CDR3 contains 14 residues. Germline CDR1 reads GTSNPN; CDR2 reads SVGIG (reference sequence). V lost 3 bases to trimming and J lost 2 bases, with 14 bases between them. The CDR3 spells CAWRRDLGPYEQYF. The CDR3, as DNA: TGTGCCTGGAGGCGGGACCTCGGACCCTACGAGCAGTACTTC.

This chain joins TRBV6-1 and TRBJ2-2; D unresolved. This CDR3 comprises 13 residues. Trimming took off 7 bases at V and 7 bases at J, with 13 bases between the two ends. Germline V lookup: CDR1 MNHNS, CDR2 SASEGT. Here the CDR3 DNA reads TGTGCCAGCACCAGCCAAAGTAGCGGGGAGCTGTTTTTT. Translated: CASTSQSSGELFF.